These 29 T cell receptor beta chains came from one sample sequenced in a study of blood T cell repertoires in COVID-19. TCRdb's copy holds only in-frame clones and misses some; the assay was immunoSEQ multiplex PCR. The table includes roughly 460,000 clones, around 90% detected once. The sample was peripheral blood. These receptors were taken from a young man with COVID-19, enrolled during active disease.

The chain is built from TRBV4-1 and TRBJ2-4; D remains unclear. The germline V gene encodes CDR1 MGHRA and CDR2 YSYEKL. The V and J ends lost 4 bases and 0 bases respectively, with 10 bases between them. CDR3 length equals 15 residues. CDR3 in DNA: TGCGCCAGCAGCCGTTCACTCCTAGCCAAAAACATTCAGTACTTC. This encodes CASSRSLLAKNIQYF.

This chain uses TRBV9 with TRBJ2-1; TRBD1 matches 9 bases. CDR1 SGDLS and CDR2 YYNGEE come from the germline V gene. Trimming cost V 0 bases and J 6 bases; bases outside gene matches: 7. The CDR3 has 16 amino acids. The CDR3 DNA reads TGTGCCAGCAGCGTAGACTACAGGGGGCTGAGCAATGAGCAGTTCTTC. Protein sequence: CASSVDYRGLSNEQFF.

The chain is built from TRBV7-9 and TRBJ2-1; TRBD2 agrees at 9 bases. CDR3 length equals 13 residues. Germline trimming cut 6 bases from V and 6 bases from J; bases unmatched to any gene: 3. Germline V gene sequence: CDR1 SEHNR, CDR2 FQNEAQ (reference sequence). The CDR3 DNA follows: TGTGCCAGCAGGGGACTAGCATCCAATGAGCAGTTCTTC. It encodes CASRGLASNEQFF.

The DNA for the CDR3 is TGTGCCATCAGTGCGTTCCCCAGGGCTGGGGCCAACGTCCTGACTTTC. Translated, it gives CAISAFPRAGANVLTF. This chain uses TRBV10-3 with TRBJ2-6; maybe TRBD1 (5 bases). The germline V gene encodes CDR1 ENHRY and CDR2 SYGVKD. The CDR3 is made up of 16 amino acids. Deletions cut 4 bases from V and 2 bases from J, with 12 bases between.

The chain carries TRBV9 and TRBJ2-6; 9 positions agree with TRBD1. CDR3 length: 19 amino acids. Germline CDR1 and CDR2: SGDLS and YYNGEE. J gave up 1 base and V 0 bases, and 8 bases lay outside the gene matches. The CDR3: CASSVAHGTGRSGANVLTF. CDR3 sequence (DNA): TGTGCCAGCAGCGTAGCCCATGGGACAGGGAGGTCTGGGGCCAACGTCCTGACTTTC.

Notes on this clone: Other nucleotide sequences in the sample specify the same CDR3. This chain links TRBV5-1 with TRBJ2-7; 7 bases fit TRBD1. This CDR3 is built from 13 residues. Germline loops: CDR1 SGHRS, CDR2 YFSETQ. The trim removed 5 bases at V and 3 bases at J, leaving 5 bases unmatched. The CDR3 region has the DNA TGCGCCAGCAGACTTGCAGGGGGCTACGAGCAGTACTTC. As protein: CASRLAGGYEQYF.

This chain joins TRBV10-3 and TRBJ2-3; D might be TRBD2 (6 bases). The CDR3 has 14 amino acids. Trimming took 4 bases from V and 5 from J, leaving 13 bases between them. Germline values: CDR1 ENHRY, CDR2 SYGVKD. The CDR3 region is CAISGGEDVDTQYF. CDR3 nucleotides: TGTGCCATCAGTGGCGGGGAAGACGTAGATACGCAGTATTTT.

The V gene is TRBV5-5, the J gene TRBJ2-3; no reliable D call. Germline values: CDR1 SGHKS, CDR2 YYEKEE (reference sequence). V dropped 3 bases and J dropped 4 bases, with 15 bases sitting between them. There are 15 residues in the CDR3. The CDR3 sequence is CASSWAIDLADTQYF. For the CDR3, the DNA is TGTGCCAGCAGCTGGGCAATAGACCTTGCAGATACGCAGTATTTT.

V is TRBV3-1 (or the pseudogene TRBV3-2) and J is TRBJ1-4; D gene unclear. The V gene lost 5 bases and the J gene lost 8 bases, with 15 bases spanning the gap. Germline-derived CDR1 and CDR2 are LGHDT and YNNKEL (reference sequence). CDR3 length: 14 residues. The CDR3 DNA follows: TGTGCCAGCAGCTGGGCCAGTCAAGGAGAAAAACTGTTTTTT. This codes for CASSWASQGEKLFF.

V and J are TRBV27 and TRBJ2-5; TRBD2 matches at 8 bases. V lost 5 bases to trimming and J lost 1 base; unmatched junction nucleotides: 12. Per the germline V gene, CDR1 is MNHEY and CDR2 is SMNVEV (reference sequence). This CDR3 spans 17 amino acids. The CDR3, as DNA: TGTGCCAGCAGTCCCAGGGGCGAAGCGGGAGCCCAAGAGACCCAGTACTTC. Translating it yields CASSPRGEAGAQETQYF.

The V and J genes are TRBV25-1 and TRBJ1-2; no clear D gene. This CDR3 comprises 17 residues. The V end was cut by 3 bases, the J end by 4 bases, with 21 bases between. Germline CDR1 is MGHDK and CDR2 is SYGVNS. CDR3 sequence: CASSDSGSQPQLYGYTF. The CDR3 nucleotides are TGTGCCAGCAGTGATTCCGGGTCTCAACCTCAACTCTATGGCTACACCTTC.

CDR3 in DNA: TGCAGCGTTGGCCCGGGACAGAGCACTGAAGCTTTCTTT. This encodes CSVGPGQSTEAFF. The V gene is TRBV29-1, the J gene TRBJ1-1; the match to TRBD1 covers 7 bases. Germline CDR1 and CDR2: SQVTM and ANQGSEA. The CDR3 has 13 amino acids. The trim removed 4 bases at V and 4 bases at J, leaving 6 bases unmatched.

This clone was found once. The sample holds other DNA sequences that translate to the same CDR3. V usage is TRBV19 and J usage is TRBJ2-3, with 7 bases that match TRBD2. V lost 5 bases, J lost 4 bases, and 3 bases stayed unmatched. This CDR3 is built from 13 residues. Germline assignment: CDR1 LNHDA and CDR2 SQIVND (reference sequence). CDR3 sequence reads: CASSLGLADTQYF. CDR3 sequence (DNA): TGTGCCAGTAGTCTTGGACTAGCAGATACGCAGTATTTT.

This chain links TRBV11-3 with TRBJ2-7; 8 nucleotides agree with TRBD1. The J segment lost 7 bases and the V segment lost 4 bases, leaving 9 bases of the junction unmatched. CDR1 and CDR2 from the germline V gene are SGHNT and YENEEA. This CDR3 is 14 amino acids long. The CDR3 nucleotides are TGTGCCAGCAGCTCGGCAGGGGGCGCCGAGGAGCAGTACTTC. As protein: CASSSAGGAEEQYF.

The chain recombines TRBV2 with TRBJ1-2; no clear D. Trimming removed 1 base at V and 5 bases at J, with 5 bases between. There are 12 residues in the CDR3. CDR1 SNHLY and CDR2 FYNNEI come from the germline V gene. The chain's CDR3 is CASSEDSYGYTF. CDR3 nucleotide sequence: TGTGCCAGCAGTGAAGACAGTTATGGCTACACCTTC.

The chain is built from TRBV25-1 and TRBJ1-1, with D tentatively TRBD1 (5 bases). The CDR3 has 16 amino acids. The V end was cut by 0 bases, the J end by 0 bases, with 11 bases between. Germline CDR1 and CDR2: MGHDK and SYGVNS. This CDR3 reads CASSEYGGSMNTEAFF. The CDR3 region has the DNA TGTGCCAGCAGTGAATACGGGGGTTCAATGAACACTGAAGCTTTCTTT.

The DNA for the CDR3 is TGTGCCAGCAGCTCTGCGACAGGGTTCTACGAGCAGTACTTC. Protein: CASSSATGFYEQYF. J is TRBJ2-7 and V is TRBV11-1; TRBD1 matches 7 bases. Germline lookup yields CDR1 SGHAT and CDR2 FQDESV (reference sequence). The CDR3 length is 14 residues. Trimming at V came to 4 bases and at J to 3 bases, leaving 6 bases not matched to a gene.

The chain recombines TRBV5-6 with TRBJ2-7; TRBD1 might be the D (6 bases). This CDR3 is 16 amino acids long. Between the trimmed V and J ends, which lost 1 base and 0 bases, there was a span of 14 bases. Looked up from germline, CDR1 is SGHDT and CDR2 is YYEEEE. Written as DNA, the CDR3 is TGTGCCAGCAGCTTGTCGTGGGCGGACAGCTCCTACGAGCAGTACTTC. Its protein is CASSLSWADSSYEQYF. The full variable domain, completed using reference TRBV5-6 and TRBJ2-7, is DAGVTQSPTHLIKTRGQQVTLRCSPKSGHDTVSWYQQALGQGPQFIFQYYEEEERQRGNFPDRFSGHQFPNYSSELNVNALLLGDSALYLCASSLSWADSSYEQYFGPGTRLTVT.

The V call is TRBV10-1, the J call TRBJ2-1; 8 positions agree with TRBD2. The length of the CDR3 is 14 residues. J was trimmed by 1 base and V by 4 bases; bases with no gene match: 0. Germline CDR1 WNHNN, CDR2 SYGVQD (reference sequence). Here the CDR3 DNA reads TGCGCCAGCAGTGTAGCGGGGTCCTACAATGAGCAGTTCTTC. The encoded protein is CASSVAGSYNEQFF.

This clone has just one count. The V gene is TRBV7-3, the J gene TRBJ2-1; 9 nucleotides agree with TRBD2. V dropped 2 bases and J dropped 4; count of bases not matched to a gene: 3. Germline V gene data show CDR1 as SGHTA and CDR2 as FQGTGA. The length of the CDR3 is 15 residues. The CDR3 spells CASSLLLAGYNEQFF. DNA for the CDR3: TGTGCCAGCAGCTTATTGCTAGCGGGGTACAATGAGCAGTTCTTC.

The V and J genes are TRBV27 and TRBJ1-1; possible D gene TRBD1, 6 bases. Germline CDR1 MNHEY, CDR2 SMNVEV (reference sequence). The CDR3 extends over 13 amino acids. V was trimmed by 6 bases and J by 5 bases, leaving 13 bases between them. CDR3 protein: CASRRDTETEAFF. The CDR3 DNA reads TGTGCCAGCAGGAGGGACACGGAGACTGAAGCTTTCTTT.

There are a few counts of this clone. Other DNA sequences within the sample encode an identical CDR3. The chain is built from TRBV24-1 and TRBJ2-7, with D unresolved. Looked up from germline, CDR1 is KGHDR and CDR2 is SFDVKD. V was trimmed by 4 bases and J by 3 bases, leaving 3 bases between them. The CDR3 contains 11 residues. The CDR3 is CATSDGYEQYF. The CDR3 DNA follows: TGTGCCACCAGTGACGGCTACGAGCAGTACTTC.

The count of this clone is one. The V and J genes are TRBV5-1 and TRBJ2-1; the D is unclear. The CDR3 is 14 amino acids. Germline-derived CDR1 and CDR2 are SGHRS and YFSETQ. Trimming removed 2 bases at V and 2 bases at J, with 8 bases between. The CDR3 coding sequence is TGCGCCAGCAGCTTTTACGACACCTACAATGAGCAGTTCTTC. Its translation is CASSFYDTYNEQFF.

This chain joins TRBV6-5 and TRBJ2-2, with TRBD2 identical over 7 bases. Germline V gene sequence: CDR1 MNHEY, CDR2 SVGAGI. V was clipped by 8 bases and J by 0 bases; unmatched bases: 3. There are 14 residues in the CDR3. This chain's CDR3 is CASWGLTNTGELFF. The DNA for the CDR3 is TGTGCCAGCTGGGGACTAACGAACACCGGGGAGCTGTTTTTT.

As concerns this clone: Other DNA sequences of this sample code for an identical CDR3. V gene TRBV5-1 combines with J gene TRBJ1-1; D not certain. The CDR3 has 13 residues. V was shortened by 1 base and J by 0 bases, with 4 bases between the two germline ends. Germline CDR1 SGHRS, CDR2 YFSETQ. This chain's CDR3 is CASSLSVNTEAFF. CDR3 DNA: TGCGCCAGCAGCTTGAGCGTGAACACTGAAGCTTTCTTT.

This rearrangement joins TRBV7-2 to TRBJ1-1; D is unclear. V was cut by 2 bases and J by 8 bases, with 6 bases left in between. Germline lookup yields CDR1 SGHTA and CDR2 FQGNSA. This CDR3 is 11 amino acids long. CDR3: CASSLSWEAFF. The DNA for the CDR3 is TGTGCCAGCAGCTTAAGCTGGGAAGCTTTCTTT. Full variable domain (remainder filled in from reference TRBV7-2 and TRBJ1-1): GAGVSQSPSNKVTEKGKDVELRCDPISGHTALYWYRQSLGQGLEFLIYFQGNSAPDKSGLPSDRFSAERTGGSVSTLTIQRTQQEDSAVYLCASSLSWEAFFGQGTRLTVV.

The chain joins TRBV6-6 to TRBJ2-2; D perhaps matches TRBD2 (7 bases). V shed 0 bases and J shed 3 bases, with 8 bases lying between them. The length of the CDR3 is 15 residues. CDR1 and CDR2 from the germline V gene are MNHNY and SVGAGI (reference sequence). The CDR3 reads CASSYSRGHTGELFF. The CDR3 DNA sequence: TGTGCCAGCAGTTACTCGCGGGGGCACACCGGGGAGCTGTTTTTT.

The gene calls are TRBV7-9 and TRBJ2-7; 8 nucleotides align to TRBD1. The V segment lost 3 bases and the J segment 4 bases; nucleotides outside the gene matches: 11. Germline V gives CDR1 SEHNR, CDR2 FQNEAQ (reference sequence). This CDR3 has 16 residues. CDR3 sequence reads: CASSLAGGFASYEQYF. For the CDR3, the DNA is TGTGCCAGCAGCTTGGCAGGGGGCTTTGCCTCATACGAGCAGTACTTC.

The chain joins TRBV5-1 to TRBJ2-7; perhaps TRBD2 as D (5 bases). V lost 4 bases and J lost 2, with 16 bases in between. Germline values: CDR1 SGHRS, CDR2 YFSETQ. The CDR3 is made up of 15 amino acids. The DNA of the CDR3 is TGCGCCAGCAGCCTTGGGCCGGTGGAGGCCTACGAGCAGTACTTC. The encoded protein is CASSLGPVEAYEQYF.